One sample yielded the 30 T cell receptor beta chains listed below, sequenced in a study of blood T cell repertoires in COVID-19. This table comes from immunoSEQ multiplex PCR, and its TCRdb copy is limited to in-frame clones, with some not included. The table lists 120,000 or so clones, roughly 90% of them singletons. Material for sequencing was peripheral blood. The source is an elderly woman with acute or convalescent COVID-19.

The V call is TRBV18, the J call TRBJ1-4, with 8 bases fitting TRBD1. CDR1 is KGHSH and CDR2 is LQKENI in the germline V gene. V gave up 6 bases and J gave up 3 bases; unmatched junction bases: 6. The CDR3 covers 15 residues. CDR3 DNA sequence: TGTGCCAGCTCTCCAGGGGGCACAGCTAATGAAAAACTGTTTTTT. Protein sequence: CASSPGGTANEKLFF. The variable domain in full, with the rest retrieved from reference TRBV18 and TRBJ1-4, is NAGVMQNPRHLVRRRGQEARLRCSPMKGHSHVYWYRQLPEEGLKFMVYLQKENIIDESGMPKERFSAEFPKEGPSILRIQQVVRGDSAAYFCASSPGGTANEKLFFGSGTQLSVL.

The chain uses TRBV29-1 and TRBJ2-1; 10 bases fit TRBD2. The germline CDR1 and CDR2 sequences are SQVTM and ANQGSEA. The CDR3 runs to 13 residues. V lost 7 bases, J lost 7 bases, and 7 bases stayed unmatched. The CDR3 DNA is TGCAGCGGTGCTAGCGGGAGTGGTAATGAGCAGTTCTTC. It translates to CSGASGSGNEQFF.

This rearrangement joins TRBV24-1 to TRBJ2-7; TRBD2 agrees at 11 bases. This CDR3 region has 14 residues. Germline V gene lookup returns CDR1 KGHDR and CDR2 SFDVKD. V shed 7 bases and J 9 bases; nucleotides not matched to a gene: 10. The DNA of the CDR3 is TGTGCCACCAGGCCGGGACTAGCGGTACTTGGGCAGTACTTC. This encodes CATRPGLAVLGQYF.

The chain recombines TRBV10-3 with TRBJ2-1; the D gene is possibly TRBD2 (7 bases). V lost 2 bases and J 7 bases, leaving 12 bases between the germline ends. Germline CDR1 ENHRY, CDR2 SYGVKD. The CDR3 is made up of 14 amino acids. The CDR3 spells CAISERGGSNEQFF. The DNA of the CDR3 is TGTGCCATCAGTGAGAGGGGGGGCTCGAATGAGCAGTTCTTC.

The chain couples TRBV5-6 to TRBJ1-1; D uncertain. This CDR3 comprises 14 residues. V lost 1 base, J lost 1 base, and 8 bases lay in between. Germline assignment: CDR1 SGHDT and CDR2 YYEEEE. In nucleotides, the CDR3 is TGTGCCAGCAGCTTGTATGGGCGGAACACTGAAGCTTTCTTT. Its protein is CASSLYGRNTEAFF.

The CDR3 sequence is CASSWGDREESPLHF. The CDR3 region has the DNA TGTGCCAGCAGCTGGGGGGACAGGGAGGAATCACCCCTCCACTTT. This rearrangement joins TRBV6-6 to TRBJ1-6, with 9 bases identical to TRBD1. V lost 6 bases, J lost 10 bases, and 10 bases stayed unmatched. Germline CDR1 reads MNHNY; CDR2 reads SVGAGI (reference sequence). The length of the CDR3 is 15 residues.

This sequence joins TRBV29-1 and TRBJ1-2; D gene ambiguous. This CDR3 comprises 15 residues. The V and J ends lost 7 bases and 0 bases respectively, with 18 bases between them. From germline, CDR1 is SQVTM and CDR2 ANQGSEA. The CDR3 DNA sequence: TGCAGCGCCGCGGCGGGAGACCGAGCTAACTATGGCTACACCTTC. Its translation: CSAAAGDRANYGYTF.

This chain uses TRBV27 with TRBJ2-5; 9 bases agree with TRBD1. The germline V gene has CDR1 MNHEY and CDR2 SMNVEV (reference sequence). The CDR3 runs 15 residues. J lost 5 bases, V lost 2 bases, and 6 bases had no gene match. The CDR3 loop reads CASSLTGGNWETQYF. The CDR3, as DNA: TGTGCCAGCAGTTTAACAGGGGGCAATTGGGAGACCCAGTACTTC.

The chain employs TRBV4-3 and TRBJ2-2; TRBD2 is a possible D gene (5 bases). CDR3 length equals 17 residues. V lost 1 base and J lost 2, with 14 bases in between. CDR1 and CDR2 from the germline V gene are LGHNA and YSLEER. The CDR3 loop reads CASSQVDVRVNTGELFF. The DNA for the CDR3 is TGCGCCAGCAGCCAAGTGGACGTGCGGGTAAACACCGGGGAGCTGTTTTTT.

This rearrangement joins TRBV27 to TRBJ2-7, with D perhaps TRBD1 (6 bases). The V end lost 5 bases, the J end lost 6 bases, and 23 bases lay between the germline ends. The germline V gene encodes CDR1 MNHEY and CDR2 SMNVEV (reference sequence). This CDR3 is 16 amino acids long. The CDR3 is CASSPTLVGRGSEQYF. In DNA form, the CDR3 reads TGTGCCAGCAGTCCCACCCTCGTGGGCAGGGGAAGCGAGCAGTACTTC.

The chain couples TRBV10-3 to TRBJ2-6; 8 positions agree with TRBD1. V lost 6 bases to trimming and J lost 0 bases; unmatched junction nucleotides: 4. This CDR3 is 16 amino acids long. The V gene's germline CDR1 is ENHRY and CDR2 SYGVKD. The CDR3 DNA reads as TGTGCCATCAGGGAGGGACAGGACTCTGGGGCCAACGTCCTGACTTTC. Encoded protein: CAIREGQDSGANVLTF.

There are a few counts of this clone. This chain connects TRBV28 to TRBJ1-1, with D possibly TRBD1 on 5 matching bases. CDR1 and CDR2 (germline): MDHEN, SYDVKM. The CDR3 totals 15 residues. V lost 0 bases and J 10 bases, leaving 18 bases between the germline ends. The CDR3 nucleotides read TGTGCCAGCAGTTTATGGAAGGACACCCAGGTTGCAGCTTTCTTT. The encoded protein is CASSLWKDTQVAAFF. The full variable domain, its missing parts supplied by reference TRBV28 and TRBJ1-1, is DVKVTQSSRYLVKRTGEKVFLECVQDMDHENMFWYRQDPGLGLRLIYFSYDVKMKEKGDIPEGYSVSREKKERFSLILESASTNQTSMYLCASSLWKDTQVAAFFGQGTRLTVV.

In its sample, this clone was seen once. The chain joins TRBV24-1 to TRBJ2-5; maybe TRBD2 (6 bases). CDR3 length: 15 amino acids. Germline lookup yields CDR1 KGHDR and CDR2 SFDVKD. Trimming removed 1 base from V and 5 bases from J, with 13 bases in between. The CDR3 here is CATSDLRAGRETQYF. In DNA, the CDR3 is TGTGCCACCAGTGATTTAAGGGCAGGGAGGGAGACCCAGTACTTC.

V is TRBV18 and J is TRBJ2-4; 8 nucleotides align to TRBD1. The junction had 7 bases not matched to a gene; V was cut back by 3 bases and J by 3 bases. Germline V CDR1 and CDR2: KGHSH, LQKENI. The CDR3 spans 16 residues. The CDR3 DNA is TGTGCCAGCTCACCCAGGGGGCGCTTAGGCAAAAACATTCAGTACTTC. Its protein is CASSPRGRLGKNIQYF. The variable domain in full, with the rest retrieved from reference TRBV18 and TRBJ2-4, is NAGVMQNPRHLVRRRGQEARLRCSPMKGHSHVYWYRQLPEEGLKFMVYLQKENIIDESGMPKERFSAEFPKEGPSILRIQQVVRGDSAAYFCASSPRGRLGKNIQYFGAGTRLSVL.

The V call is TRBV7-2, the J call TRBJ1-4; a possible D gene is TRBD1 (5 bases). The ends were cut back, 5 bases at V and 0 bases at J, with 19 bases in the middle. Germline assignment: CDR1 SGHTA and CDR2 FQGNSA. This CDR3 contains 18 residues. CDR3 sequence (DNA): TGTGCCAGCAGCCCAGTAGCGGGGGTGCGAACAACTAATGAAAAACTGTTTTTT. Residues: CASSPVAGVRTTNEKLFF.

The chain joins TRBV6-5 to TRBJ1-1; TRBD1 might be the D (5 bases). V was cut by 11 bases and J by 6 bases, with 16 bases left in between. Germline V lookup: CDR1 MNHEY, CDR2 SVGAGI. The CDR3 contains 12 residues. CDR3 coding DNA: TGTGCCGGGGGGGGGTATTTGCCTGAAGCTTTCTTT. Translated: CAGGGYLPEAFF.

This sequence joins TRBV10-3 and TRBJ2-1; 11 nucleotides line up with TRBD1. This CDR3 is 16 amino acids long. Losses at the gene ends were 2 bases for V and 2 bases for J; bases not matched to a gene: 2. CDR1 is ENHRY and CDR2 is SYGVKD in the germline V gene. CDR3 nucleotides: TGTGCCATCAGTGAGGGACAGGGGGCGGCCTACAATGAGCAGTTCTTC. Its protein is CAISEGQGAAYNEQFF.

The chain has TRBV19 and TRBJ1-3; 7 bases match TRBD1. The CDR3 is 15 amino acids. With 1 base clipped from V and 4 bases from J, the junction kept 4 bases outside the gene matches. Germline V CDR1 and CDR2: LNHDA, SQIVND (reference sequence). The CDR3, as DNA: TGTGCCAGTAGTATAGTACAGGGGCGCGGAAACACCATATATTTT. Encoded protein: CASSIVQGRGNTIYF.

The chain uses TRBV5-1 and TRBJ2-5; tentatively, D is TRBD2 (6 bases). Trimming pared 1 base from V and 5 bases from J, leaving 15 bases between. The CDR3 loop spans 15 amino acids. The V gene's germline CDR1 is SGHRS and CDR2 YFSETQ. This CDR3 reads CASSLPGVLAETQYF. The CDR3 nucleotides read TGCGCCAGCAGCTTGCCGGGAGTTTTGGCGGAGACCCAGTACTTC.

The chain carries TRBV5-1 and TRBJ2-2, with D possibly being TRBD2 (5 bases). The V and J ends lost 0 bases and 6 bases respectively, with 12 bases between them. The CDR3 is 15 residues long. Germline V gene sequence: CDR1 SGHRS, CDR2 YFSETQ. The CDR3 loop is CASSLGQLVPGELFF. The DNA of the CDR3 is TGCGCCAGCAGCTTGGGTCAACTAGTTCCCGGGGAGCTGTTTTTT.

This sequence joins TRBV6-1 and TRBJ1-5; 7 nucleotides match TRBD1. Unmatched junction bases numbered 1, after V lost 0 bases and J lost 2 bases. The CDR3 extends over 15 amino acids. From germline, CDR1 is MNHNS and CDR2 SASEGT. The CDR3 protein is CASSEADRRNQPQHF. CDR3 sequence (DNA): TGTGCCAGCAGTGAAGCGGACAGGCGCAATCAGCCCCAGCATTTT.

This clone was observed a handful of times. The CDR3 region has the DNA TGTGCCAGCTCAGGCTGGGGGGATGAAAAACTGTTTTTT. It yields the protein CASSGWGDEKLFF. The V and J genes are TRBV18 and TRBJ1-4; maybe TRBD1 (5 bases). The germline gives CDR1 KGHSH, CDR2 LQKENI. This CDR3 spans 13 amino acids. V was shortened by 5 bases and J by 6 bases, with 10 bases between the two germline ends.

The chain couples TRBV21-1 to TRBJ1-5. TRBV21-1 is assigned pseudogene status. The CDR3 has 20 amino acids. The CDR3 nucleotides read TGTGCCAGCAGGCGGAGGGGGGGGCAGATCCAGCCTTATAGCAATCAGCCCCAGCATTTT. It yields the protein CASRRRGGQIQPYSNQPQHF.

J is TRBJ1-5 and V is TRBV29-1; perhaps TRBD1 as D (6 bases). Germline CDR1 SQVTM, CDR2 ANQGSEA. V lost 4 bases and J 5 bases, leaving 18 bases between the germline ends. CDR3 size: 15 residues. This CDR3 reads CSVVKTKDSHQPQHF. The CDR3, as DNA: TGCAGCGTTGTTAAAACTAAGGACAGTCATCAGCCCCAGCATTTT.

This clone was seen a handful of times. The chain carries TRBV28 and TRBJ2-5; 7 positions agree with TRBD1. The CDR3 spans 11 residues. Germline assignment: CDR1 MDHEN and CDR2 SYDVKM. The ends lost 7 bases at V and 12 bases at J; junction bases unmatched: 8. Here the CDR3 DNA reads TGTGCCAGCACCCGGGACAGTCCCAAGTACTTC. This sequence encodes CASTRDSPKYF.

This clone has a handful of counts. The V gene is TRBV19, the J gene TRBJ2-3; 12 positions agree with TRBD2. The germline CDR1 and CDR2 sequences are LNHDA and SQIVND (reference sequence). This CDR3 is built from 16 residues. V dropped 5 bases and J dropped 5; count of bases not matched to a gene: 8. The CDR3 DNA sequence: TGTGCCAGTAGTGATCTAGCGGGGGGGGCTGGAGATACGCAGTATTTT. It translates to CASSDLAGGAGDTQYF.

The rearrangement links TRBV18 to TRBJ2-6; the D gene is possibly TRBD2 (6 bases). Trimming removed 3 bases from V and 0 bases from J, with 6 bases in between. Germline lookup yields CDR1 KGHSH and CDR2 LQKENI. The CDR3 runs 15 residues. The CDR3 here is CASSPDYSGANVLTF. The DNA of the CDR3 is TGTGCCAGCTCACCGGACTACTCTGGGGCCAACGTCCTGACTTTC.

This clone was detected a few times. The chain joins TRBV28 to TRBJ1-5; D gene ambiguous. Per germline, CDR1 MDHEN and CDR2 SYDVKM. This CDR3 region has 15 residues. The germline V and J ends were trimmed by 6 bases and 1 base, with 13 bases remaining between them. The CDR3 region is CASSSTTGSNQPQHF. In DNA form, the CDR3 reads TGTGCCAGCAGCTCAACGACGGGGAGCAATCAGCCCCAGCATTTT.

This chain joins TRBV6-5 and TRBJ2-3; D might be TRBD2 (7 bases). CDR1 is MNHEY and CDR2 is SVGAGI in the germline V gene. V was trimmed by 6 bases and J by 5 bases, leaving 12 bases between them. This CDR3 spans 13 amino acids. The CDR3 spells CASRAAGQDTQYF. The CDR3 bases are TGTGCCAGCAGGGCAGCGGGACAAGATACGCAGTATTTT.

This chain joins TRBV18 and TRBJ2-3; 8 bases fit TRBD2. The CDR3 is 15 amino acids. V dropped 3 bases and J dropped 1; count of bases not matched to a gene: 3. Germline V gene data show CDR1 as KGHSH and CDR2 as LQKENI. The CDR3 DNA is TGTGCCAGCTCACCCCCCGGGGGGGGCACAGATACGCAGTATTTT. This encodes CASSPPGGGTDTQYF.